This T cell receptor (beta chain) was retrieved from a study of T cell responses to AZD1222 COVID-19 vaccine. Whole-study findings and limits: Females outnumbered males among donors, who were mostly white British; clonal diversity was possibly underestimated.

Concerning this clone: What it recognizes is unknown.

This table comes from immunoSEQ multiplex PCR, and its TCRdb copy is limited to in-frame clones, with some not included. The sample holds 150,000 to 200,000 clones; 85% to 90% are singletons and the top ten take 25% to 30%. V gave up 2 bases and J gave up 4 bases, with 6 bases separating them. The CDR3 runs 13 residues. Germline CDR1 reads SGHVS; CDR2 reads FQNEAQ. Source: peripheral blood, taken 28 days after the second AZD1222 dose. The clonotype originates from an adult who received the AZD1222 COVID-19 vaccine. This sequence joins TRBV7-8 and TRBJ1-5; no clear D. Here the CDR3 reads CASSLLENQPQHF. Here the CDR3 DNA reads TGTGCCAGCAGCTTACTAGAGAATCAGCCCCAGCATTTT. The variable domain in full, completed from reference TRBV7-8 and TRBJ1-5, reads GAGVSQSPRYKVAKRGQDVALRCDPISGHVSLFWYQQALGQGPEFLTYFQNEAQLDKSGLPSDRFFAERPEGSVSTLKIQRTQQEDSAVYLCASSLLENQPQHFGDGTRLSIL.